These 18 T cell receptor beta chains share one sample of origin, sequenced in a study of cytomegalovirus exposure and HLA in healthy donors. PCR primers comprised 60 Vbeta and 13 Jbeta primers. TCRdb's copy holds only in-frame clones and misses some; the assay was immunoSEQ multiplex PCR. The sample lists some 180,000 clones, roughly 88% occurring once. Sequencing was performed on PBMCs. The receptors originated from a girl aged 2 to 9 in good health and CMV-seropositive.

The chain employs TRBV7-9 and TRBJ2-3; D not resolved. The CDR3 totals 13 residues. Germline V CDR1 and CDR2: SEHNR, FQNEAQ (reference sequence). Trimming removed 5 bases at V and 6 bases at J, with 12 bases between. CDR3 sequence (DNA): TGTGCCAGCAGCCCTGCCAGCGCGGATACGCAGTATTTT. Protein sequence: CASSPASADTQYF.

This clone showed up just a few times. The chain couples TRBV4-1 to TRBJ1-1; D is unclear. Germline lookup yields CDR1 MGHRA and CDR2 YSYEKL. V lost 1 base and J lost 4, with 13 bases in between. The CDR3 has 15 amino acids. In DNA, the CDR3 is TGCGCCAGCAGCCAAGGATGGGCGAACCCCACTGAAGCTTTCTTT. Protein: CASSQGWANPTEAFF.

This chain joins TRBV27 and TRBJ1-2; no clear D. V was pared by 1 base and J by 6 bases, with 24 bases between. The V gene's germline CDR1 is MNHEY and CDR2 SMNVEV (reference sequence). This CDR3 contains 18 residues. The CDR3 loop is CASSLLGEPLSKAHGYTF. The CDR3 nucleotides read TGTGCCAGCAGTTTATTGGGAGAACCCCTCTCGAAAGCACATGGCTACACCTTC.

This clone came up once. The chain has TRBV7-2 and TRBJ1-2, with TRBD1 identical over 10 bases. The junction had 8 bases not matched to a gene; V was cut back by 5 bases and J by 5 bases. In germline, CDR1 is SGHTA, CDR2 FQGNSA. The CDR3 runs to 15 residues. In nucleotides, the CDR3 is TGTGCCAGCAGCCCGCGAGACAGGGGGCTATATGGCTACACCTTC. This codes for CASSPRDRGLYGYTF. Using reference TRBV7-2 and TRBJ1-2 for the parts outside the CDR3, the full variable domain is GAGVSQSPSNKVTEKGKDVELRCDPISGHTALYWYRQSLGQGLEFLIYFQGNSAPDKSGLPSDRFSAERTGGSVSTLTIQRTQQEDSAVYLCASSPRDRGLYGYTFGSGTRLTVV.

This clone was detected once. The chain combines TRBV28 with TRBJ2-7; D is undetermined. Trimming left V 6 bases short and J 4 bases short, with 7 bases between. The CDR3 contains 11 residues. CDR1 is MDHEN, CDR2 SYDVKM, per germline. Here the CDR3 DNA reads TGTGCCAGCAGCCGTAAATACGAGCAGTACTTC. Protein sequence: CASSRKYEQYF.

The chain links TRBV11-3 to TRBJ2-1; 10 nucleotides match TRBD1. V was pared by 0 bases and J by 7 bases, with 3 bases of the junction left unmatched. The CDR3 totals 15 residues. Germline values: CDR1 SGHNT, CDR2 YENEEA. CDR3 sequence: CASSLETGGNNEQFF. The CDR3 region has the DNA TGTGCCAGCAGCTTAGAGACAGGGGGCAATAATGAGCAGTTCTTC.

V gene TRBV30 combines with J gene TRBJ2-3, with 7 bases lining up with TRBD2. CDR1 is GTSNPN, CDR2 SVGIG, per germline (reference sequence). This CDR3 spans 12 amino acids. V was pared by 5 bases and J by 6 bases, with 5 bases of the junction left unmatched. The CDR3 region is CAWGLGRDTQYF. The CDR3 nucleotides are TGTGCCTGGGGTCTCGGGAGGGATACGCAGTATTTT.

This rearrangement joins TRBV12-5 to TRBJ2-7, with 14 bases matching TRBD2. Per the germline V gene, CDR1 is LGHNT and CDR2 is FRNRAP. CDR3 length: 18 residues. Germline trimming cut 1 base from V and 6 bases from J; bases unmatched to any gene: 11. CDR3 amino acids: CASGLAPGLAGARSEQYF. The CDR3 DNA is TGTGCTAGTGGTTTGGCCCCGGGACTAGCGGGAGCTCGTAGCGAGCAGTACTTC.

This clone was picked up a small number of times. The gene calls are TRBV6-5 and TRBJ1-1, with D unclear. The CDR3 consists of 12 residues. Trimming took 7 bases from V and 1 from J, leaving 7 bases between them. Germline V gene lookup returns CDR1 MNHEY and CDR2 SVGAGI. The CDR3 region is CASTAGNTEAFF. The CDR3 DNA is TGTGCCAGCACAGCAGGGAACACTGAAGCTTTCTTT.

This chain joins TRBV4-2 and TRBJ1-5; no firm D call. Trimming left V 4 bases short and J 3 bases short, with 13 bases between. CDR3 length: 15 residues. Looked up from germline, CDR1 is LGHNA and CDR2 is YNFKEQ. As DNA, the CDR3 is TGTGCCAGCAGCCCGACCAGGATGGCCAATCAGCCCCAGCATTTT. Protein sequence: CASSPTRMANQPQHF.

V gene TRBV7-2 combines with J gene TRBJ1-6; 7 bases are a match to TRBD1. Germline assignment: CDR1 SGHTA and CDR2 FQGNSA. V trimming: 1 base; J trimming: 9 bases; junction bases outside the gene matches: 12. The CDR3 extends over 17 amino acids. CDR3 in amino acids: CASSLEVRGGSFSPLHF. The DNA for the CDR3 is TGTGCCAGCAGCTTAGAGGTTAGAGGGGGCTCATTTTCACCCCTCCACTTT.

The chain combines TRBV30 with TRBJ2-1, with 12 bases identical to TRBD1. Germline V gives CDR1 GTSNPN, CDR2 SVGIG (reference sequence). The CDR3 length is 14 residues. Trimming at V came to 5 bases and at J to 8 bases, leaving 7 bases not matched to a gene. CDR3 nucleotide sequence: TGTGCCTGGTTAGGGACAGGGGGCTTCGATGAGCAGTTCTTC. Its translation: CAWLGTGGFDEQFF.

The chain links TRBV30 to TRBJ2-7; tentative D call: TRBD2 (6 bases). Trimming cost V 5 bases and J 2 bases, with 13 bases left between them. CDR1 is GTSNPN, CDR2 SVGIG, per germline (reference sequence). CDR3 length equals 13 residues. The CDR3 nucleotides read TGTGCCTGGTCCGGGACTGGGACCTACGAGCAGTACTTC. As protein: CAWSGTGTYEQYF.

The chain combines TRBV20-1 with TRBJ1-1; TRBD1 might be the D (5 bases). The V gene lost 5 bases and the J gene lost 8 bases, with 12 bases spanning the gap. The CDR3 loop spans 11 amino acids. The V gene's germline CDR1 is DFQATT and CDR2 SNEGSKA (reference sequence). Here the CDR3 DNA reads TGCAGTGCTCCGCAGGGATTGGAAGCTTTCTTT. Translated, it gives CSAPQGLEAFF.

V is TRBV2 and J is TRBJ1-1, with 7 positions matching TRBD1. CDR1 and CDR2 (germline): SNHLY, FYNNEI. V lost 5 bases, J lost 6 bases, and 9 bases stayed unmatched. The CDR3 totals 14 residues. The CDR3 loop reads CASSPGTVRAEAFF. The DNA of the CDR3 is TGTGCCAGCAGTCCCGGGACAGTTAGGGCTGAAGCTTTCTTT.

In its sample, this clone was seen a few times. The chain recombines TRBV2 with TRBJ1-1; D is unresolved. This CDR3 is 12 amino acids long. V was shortened by 1 base and J by 11 bases, with 11 bases between the two germline ends. Germline-derived CDR1 and CDR2 are SNHLY and FYNNEI. CDR3 nucleotides: TGTGCCAGCAGTGAAGGCGGAGGGTGGGCTTTCTTT. Translated: CASSEGGGWAFF. The full variable domain, with the rest looked up from reference TRBV2 and TRBJ1-1, is EPEVTQTPSHQVTQMGQEVILRCVPISNHLYFYWYRQILGQKVEFLVSFYNNEISEKSEIFDDQFSVERPDGSNFTLKIRSTKLEDSAMYFCASSEGGGWAFFGQGTRLTVV.

The chain has TRBV6-1 and TRBJ2-2; D gene ambiguous. The CDR3 covers 11 residues. Trimming removed 8 bases from V and 6 bases from J, with 7 bases in between. CDR1 is MNHNS and CDR2 is SASEGT in the germline V gene. The CDR3 nucleotides read TGTGCCAGCGAACTTCCCGGGGAGCTGTTTTTT. Translating gives CASELPGELFF.

This chain uses TRBV15 with TRBJ1-2; TRBD1 matches at 7 bases. Germline CDR1 and CDR2: LNHNV and YYDKDF (reference sequence). The V segment lost 0 bases and the J segment 5 bases; nucleotides outside the gene matches: 6. This CDR3 comprises 15 residues. CDR3 region: CATSRDADRQYGYTF. The CDR3 nucleotides read TGTGCCACCAGCAGAGATGCGGACAGGCAATATGGCTACACCTTC.